A single sample gave rise to the 13 T cell receptor beta chains below, sequenced in a study of T cells in Graves' hyperthyroidism and ophthalmopathy. The TCR beta CDR3 regions underwent amplification using RNA transcripts as the source. The primer set for the first-round RT-PCR of the TCR CDR3 was HTBI. TCRdb fed the multiplex PCR reads into MiXCR, producing one record per CDR3 protein. The sample contains fewer than 750,000 distinct CDR3 sequences, roughly 15% of which appear only once. Sequencing was carried out using blood. The receptors here all came from a woman in her fifties or sixties with Graves' ophthalmopathy.

This clonotype showed up just a few times. The chain has TRBV20-1 and TRBJ1-5; no clear D gene. This CDR3 has 15 residues. Trimming took 0 bases from V and 4 from J, leaving 13 bases between them. Per germline, CDR1 DFQATT and CDR2 SNEGSKA (reference sequence). The CDR3 loop reads CSARDLRTPNQPQHF. The CDR3 DNA reads as TGCAGTGCTAGAGATTTGAGGACCCCAAATCAGCCCCAGCATTTT.

The chain has TRBV28 and TRBJ1-2, with D possibly TRBD1 on 6 matching bases. Trimming removed 3 bases from V and 4 bases from J, with 24 bases in between. CDR1 and CDR2 (germline): MDHEN, SYDVKM. The CDR3 consists of 18 residues. DNA for the CDR3: TGTGCCAGCAGTTTCCAGGCACGGAGGGGGTACCCTCTCTATGGCTACACCTTC. It translates to CASSFQARRGYPLYGYTF.

At least ten counts were recorded for this clonotype. The chain couples TRBV5-1 to TRBJ2-7; 13 bases match TRBD2. In germline, CDR1 is SGHRS, CDR2 YFSETQ. V was clipped by 0 bases and J by 6 bases; unmatched bases: 6. CDR3 length: 16 residues. Here the CDR3 DNA reads TGCGCCAGCAGCTTGGGACTAGCGGGGGGCTCCGGCGAGCAGTACTTC. Its protein is CASSLGLAGGSGEQYF.

The sample holds many counts of this clonotype. Sequence at one end of the junction differs from germline and may be a read error. This chain connects TRBV20-1 to TRBJ1-5, with TRBD1 as a possible D gene (6 bases). The CDR3 contains 16 residues. Looked up from germline, CDR1 is DFQATT and CDR2 is SNEGSKA (reference sequence). The CDR3 region is CSAGPGGGGSDQPQHF. CDR3 DNA: TGCAGTGCCGGACCGGGGGGCGGTGGTAGCGATCAGCCCCAGCATTTT.

This clonotype was found a few times. The V gene is TRBV20-1, the J gene TRBJ1-6; perhaps TRBD1 as D (5 bases). The germline CDR1 and CDR2 sequences are DFQATT and SNEGSKA (reference sequence). V dropped 5 bases and J dropped 10 bases, with 24 bases sitting between them. The CDR3 consists of 16 residues. DNA for the CDR3: TGCAGTGCTCCGTTGTTGAGTCTGGGGCGGATATCACCCCTCCACTTT. It encodes CSAPLLSLGRISPLHF.

The CDR3 here is CASNPASGSDYNEQFF. CDR3 coding DNA: TGTGCCAGTAACCCAGCTAGCGGGAGTGATTACAATGAGCAGTTCTTC. V gene TRBV19 combines with J gene TRBJ2-1, with 10 bases fitting TRBD2. Trimming at V came to 7 bases and at J to 4 bases, leaving 10 bases not matched to a gene. The CDR3 length is 16 residues. Germline V gene sequence: CDR1 LNHDA, CDR2 SQIVND (reference sequence). Variable domain in full (rest from reference TRBV19 and TRBJ2-1): DGGITQSPKYLFRKEGQNVTLSCEQNLNHDAMYWYRQDPGQGLRLIYYSQIVNDFQKGDIAEGYSVSREKKESFPLTVTSAQKNPTAFYLCASNPASGSDYNEQFFGPGTRLTVL.

This clonotype was seen a few times. V is TRBV20-1 and J is TRBJ2-1, with 7 bases lining up with TRBD2. Trimming at V came to 1 base and at J to 9 bases, leaving 9 bases not matched to a gene. Germline V gives CDR1 DFQATT, CDR2 SNEGSKA (reference sequence). The CDR3 consists of 14 residues. This CDR3 reads CSARGRENSLEQFF. The CDR3 DNA sequence: TGCAGTGCTAGAGGGCGGGAGAATTCCCTTGAGCAGTTCTTC.

The chain combines TRBV4-1 with TRBJ1-1, with TRBD1 as a possible D gene (6 bases). CDR3 size: 14 residues. Trimming cost V 0 bases and J 7 bases, with 12 bases left between them. Germline loops: CDR1 MGHRA, CDR2 YSYEKL. This CDR3 reads CASSQDRQGFEAFF. CDR3 sequence (DNA): TGCGCCAGCAGCCAAGACCGGCAGGGGTTTGAAGCTTTCTTT.

In its sample, this clonotype was seen a few times. CDR3 protein: CAISDHDGPGLAQYF. CDR3 nucleotides: TGTGCCATCAGTGACCACGACGGCCCAGGGTTGGCCCAGTACTTC. V gene TRBV10-3 combines with J gene TRBJ2-5; D might be TRBD1 (5 bases). The germline CDR1 and CDR2 sequences are ENHRY and SYGVKD. Trimming removed 3 bases at V and 9 bases at J, with 20 bases between. This CDR3 comprises 15 residues.

As for this clonotype: A much larger clone lies a single base off, so this may be a read error. The rearrangement links TRBV30 to TRBJ2-7; no clear D gene. The CDR3 covers 14 residues. Germline-derived CDR1 and CDR2 are GTSNPN and SVGIG (reference sequence). DNA of the CDR3: TGTACCTGGAGTGTACGCAGAACCGCCTACGAGCAGTACTTC. Protein: CTWSVRRTAYEQYF. Full variable domain (missing parts from reference TRBV30 and TRBJ2-7): SQTIHQWPATLVQPVGSPLSLECTVEGTSNPNLYWYRQAAGRGLQLLFYSVGIGQISSEVPQNLSASRPQDRQFILSSKKLLLSDSGFYLCTWSVRRTAYEQYFGPGTRLTVT.

This clonotype was found many times. V and J are TRBV6-2 or TRBV6-3 and TRBJ2-1; D unresolved. V lost 3 bases to trimming and J lost 8 bases, with 8 bases between them. This CDR3 has 12 amino acids. Germline assignment: CDR1 MNHEY and CDR2 SVGEGT. CDR3 sequence reads: CASSYRSYEQFF. In nucleotides, the CDR3 is TGTGCCAGCAGTTATCGGAGCTATGAGCAGTTCTTC.

The CDR3, as DNA: TGTGCCAGCCAGGGGGCTAGCTACGAGCAGTACTTC. It specifies CASQGASYEQYF. The V gene is TRBV14, the J gene TRBJ2-7, with 8 bases lining up with TRBD1. From germline, CDR1 is SGHDN and CDR2 FVKESK. The CDR3 totals 12 residues. V dropped 8 bases and J dropped 3; count of bases not matched to a gene: 3. The entire variable domain, with the rest obtained from reference TRBV14 and TRBJ2-7, is as follows: EAGVTQFPSHSVIEKGQTVTLRCDPISGHDNLYWYRRVMGKEIKFLLHFVKESKQDESGMPNNRFLAERTGGTYSTLKVQPAELEDSGVYFCASQGASYEQYFGPGTRLTVT.

The rearrangement links TRBV19 to TRBJ2-2, with 7 positions matching TRBD2. The V segment lost 5 bases and the J segment 6 bases; nucleotides outside the gene matches: 15. The germline V gene encodes CDR1 LNHDA and CDR2 SQIVND (reference sequence). This CDR3 contains 17 residues. The CDR3 here is CASSFLGEGWPPGELFF. The DNA for the CDR3 is TGTGCCAGTAGTTTCCTAGGGGAGGGATGGCCACCCGGGGAGCTGTTTTTT. The full variable domain, in which reference TRBV19 and TRBJ2-2 provide the parts outside the CDR3, is DGGITQSPKYLFRKEGQNVTLSCEQNLNHDAMYWYRQDPGQGLRLIYYSQIVNDFQKGDIAEGYSVSREKKESFPLTVTSAQKNPTAFYLCASSFLGEGWPPGELFFGEGSRLTVL.